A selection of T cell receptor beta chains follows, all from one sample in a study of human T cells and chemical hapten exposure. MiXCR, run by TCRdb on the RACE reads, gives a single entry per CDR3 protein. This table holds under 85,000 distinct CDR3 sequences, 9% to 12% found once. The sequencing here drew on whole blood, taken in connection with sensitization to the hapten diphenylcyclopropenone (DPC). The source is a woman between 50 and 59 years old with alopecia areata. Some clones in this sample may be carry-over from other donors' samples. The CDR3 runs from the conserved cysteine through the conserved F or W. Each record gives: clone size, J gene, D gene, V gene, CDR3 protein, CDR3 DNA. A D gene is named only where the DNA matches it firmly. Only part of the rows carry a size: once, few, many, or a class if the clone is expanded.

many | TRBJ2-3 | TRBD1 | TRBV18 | CASSPLDRAGTDTQYF | TGTGCCAGCTCACCACTAGACAGGGCAGGCACAGATACGCAGTATTTT
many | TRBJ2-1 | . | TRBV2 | CASSEERPIYNEQFF | TGTGCCAGCAGTGAGGAAAGACCAATCTACAATGAGCAGTTCTTC
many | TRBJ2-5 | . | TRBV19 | CATSGSFQETQYF | TGTGCCACCTCGGGGAGCTTCCAAGAGACCCAGTACTTC
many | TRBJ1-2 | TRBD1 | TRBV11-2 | CASSRWGQGYGYTF | TGTGCCAGCAGCCGTTGGGGACAGGGCTATGGCTACACCTTC
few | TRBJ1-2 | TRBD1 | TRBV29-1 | CSAAGQGYGYTF | TGCAGCGCTGCGGGACAGGGGTATGGCTACACCTTC
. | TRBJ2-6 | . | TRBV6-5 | CASSIGLSGANVLTF | TGTGCCAGCAGCATCGGTCTCTCTGGGGCCAACGTCCTGACTTTC
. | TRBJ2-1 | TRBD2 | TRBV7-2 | CASRLPRLAGLRYNEQFF | TGTGCCAGCAGGCTCCCCCGACTAGCGGGACTGCGCTACAATGAGCAGTTCTTC
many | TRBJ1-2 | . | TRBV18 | CASSPFETTMGAVYGYTF | TGTGCCAGCTCACCATTCGAAACGACCATGGGGGCTGTTTATGGCTACACCTTC
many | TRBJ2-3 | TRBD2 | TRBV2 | CASSLAGTDTQYF | TGTGCCAGCAGCCTAGCGGGAACAGATACGCAGTATTTT
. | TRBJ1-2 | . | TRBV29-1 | CSVEQGVGRYGYTF | TGCAGCGTTGAGCAGGGAGTCGGTCGCTATGGCTACACCTTC
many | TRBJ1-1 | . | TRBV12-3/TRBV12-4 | CASRNTEAFF | TGTGCCAGCAGAAACACTGAAGCTTTCTTT
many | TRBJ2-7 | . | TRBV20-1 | CSALGLIYGEQYF | TGCAGTGCTTTGGGACTGATCTACGGCGAGCAGTACTTC
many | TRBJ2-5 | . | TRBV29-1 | CSVGGKLRETQYF | TGCAGCGTTGGGGGGAAGCTCAGGGAGACCCAGTACTTC
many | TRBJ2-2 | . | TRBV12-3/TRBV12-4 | CASSGLTGELFF | TGTGCCAGCAGTGGGTTAACCGGGGAGCTGTTTTTT
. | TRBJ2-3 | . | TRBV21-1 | CASILSGGDTDTRYF | TGTGCCAGCATCCTAAGCGGGGGGGACACAGATACGCGGTATTTT
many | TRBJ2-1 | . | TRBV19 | CASTPDRSSYNEQFF | TGTGCCAGTACCCCGGACCGGAGCTCCTACAATGAGCAGTTCTTC